This T cell receptor beta chain was sequenced for a study of beta chain features in type 1 diabetes. Of the isolated RNA, all was reverse transcribed, and so the sequenced material was expressed TCRB transcripts. Sequenced by immunoSEQ multiplex PCR; TCRdb stores in-frame clones only, minus some. Of 300,000 to 450,000 clones listed, 10% to 15% are singletons. The study, taken as a whole, reports: Highly expressing activated T cells could be over-counted with a cDNA template. For Type 1 diabetes patients, all four CD4+ subsets carried TCRB CDR3s that were moderately but significantly shorter.

This clone was seen more than once but under ten times. Antigen: not known. CDR3 length: 15 amino acids. Germline loops: CDR1 SGHTA, CDR2 FQGNSA. The junction had 5 bases not matched to a gene; V was cut back by 3 bases and J by 3 bases. The source material was naive CD4+ T cells from blood. This clonotype originated in a woman in her late teens or twenties with type 1 diabetes. The chain is built from TRBV7-2 and TRBJ2-7, with TRBD2 matching 10 bases. Here the CDR3 reads CASSFLGLAVYEQYF. The CDR3 DNA sequence: TGTGCCAGCAGCTTCTTAGGACTAGCGGTCTACGAGCAGTACTTC.